A single sample gave rise to the 17 T cell receptor beta chains below, sequenced in a study of T cell responses to AZD1222 COVID-19 vaccine. Using immunoSEQ multiplex PCR, the repertoire was profiled, and TCRdb retains in-frame clones only, with some absent. The sample records approximately 130,000 clones, around nine tenths being singletons. The sequencing used peripheral blood, collected on day 0 of MenACWY control vaccination. These receptors were taken from an adult in good health.

The chain links TRBV28 to TRBJ2-1; D is ambiguous. CDR1 is MDHEN and CDR2 is SYDVKM in the germline V gene. Between the trimmed V and J ends, which lost 2 bases and 8 bases, there was a span of 13 bases. This CDR3 is 14 amino acids long. CDR3: CASSLGFLGDEQFF. The CDR3 DNA is TGTGCCAGCAGTTTAGGGTTCCTAGGCGATGAGCAGTTCTTC.

This rearrangement joins TRBV7-9 to TRBJ2-1, with 9 bases identical to TRBD2. The germline gives CDR1 SEHNR, CDR2 FQNEAQ (reference sequence). The ends lost 3 bases at V and 8 bases at J; junction bases unmatched: 8. This CDR3 spans 15 amino acids. CDR3 sequence: CASSFGAGGMDEQFF. CDR3 in DNA: TGTGCCAGCAGCTTCGGAGCGGGAGGTATGGATGAGCAGTTCTTC.

This chain links TRBV6-1 with TRBJ1-2; maybe TRBD1 (5 bases). The CDR3 runs 15 residues. Germline V gene sequence: CDR1 MNHNS, CDR2 SASEGT. V lost 0 bases and J lost 5, with 13 bases in between. In nucleotides, the CDR3 is TGTGCCAGCAGTGAAGCGTCCGGGGGAATTTATGGCTACACCTTC. Its translation: CASSEASGGIYGYTF.

J is TRBJ1-2 and V is TRBV10-3; D is uncertain. V lost 3 bases, J lost 6 bases, and 20 bases lay in between. Germline loops: CDR1 ENHRY, CDR2 SYGVKD. This CDR3 comprises 16 residues. In nucleotides, the CDR3 is TGTGCCATCAGTGAATCATCCTTTAGGACGGAGGATGGCTACACCTTC. It codes for CAISESSFRTEDGYTF.

This chain connects TRBV7-8 to TRBJ1-3, with TRBD1 matching over 7 bases. The V segment lost 5 bases and the J segment 4 bases; nucleotides outside the gene matches: 5. The germline V gene encodes CDR1 SGHVS and CDR2 FQNEAQ. The CDR3 extends over 14 amino acids. CDR3 amino acids: CASSRRGTGNTIYF. In DNA, the CDR3 is TGTGCCAGCAGCCGCAGGGGGACCGGAAACACCATATATTTT.

CDR3 loop: CASSPDREATGELFF. CDR3 nucleotides: TGTGCCAGCAGCCCCGACAGGGAGGCGACCGGGGAGCTGTTTTTT. The chain employs TRBV7-9 and TRBJ2-2, with D perhaps matching TRBD1 (7 bases). The V end lost 5 bases, the J end lost 5 bases, and 15 bases lay between the germline ends. The CDR3 covers 15 residues. Germline CDR1 and CDR2: SEHNR and FQNEAQ (reference sequence).

The chain joins TRBV6-4 to TRBJ2-1; 11 nucleotides agree with TRBD2. The CDR3 covers 16 residues. The V segment lost 2 bases and the J segment 8 bases; nucleotides outside the gene matches: 8. CDR1 and CDR2 from the germline V gene are MRHNA and SNTAGT. CDR3 sequence reads: CASSDDSGREVDEQFF. In nucleotides, the CDR3 is TGTGCCAGCAGTGACGATAGCGGGAGGGAGGTCGATGAGCAGTTCTTC.

The chain carries TRBV4-1 and TRBJ1-5, with D possibly matching TRBD1 (5 bases). This CDR3 comprises 15 residues. Trimming pared 2 bases from V and 0 bases from J, leaving 8 bases between. Germline V gives CDR1 MGHRA, CDR2 YSYEKL. CDR3: CASSQSRASNQPQHF. CDR3 coding DNA: TGCGCCAGCAGCCAAAGCAGGGCTAGCAATCAGCCCCAGCATTTT.

This chain links TRBV12-3 or TRBV12-4 with TRBJ1-1; no clear D. The CDR3 sequence is 12 residues long. Trimming left V 5 bases short and J 9 bases short, with 13 bases between. The chain's CDR3 is CASSTRTLQAFF. Here the CDR3 DNA reads TGTGCCAGCAGTACTAGGACCCTTCAAGCTTTCTTT.

The gene calls are TRBV2 and TRBJ2-1; the match to TRBD1 covers 9 bases. V lost 4 bases and J lost 2; bases outside the gene matches: 12. The germline CDR1 and CDR2 sequences are SNHLY and FYNNEI. This CDR3 spans 18 amino acids. This CDR3 reads CASSALPGTGKAYNEQFF. CDR3 coding DNA: TGTGCCAGCAGTGCCCTCCCCGGGACAGGGAAGGCCTACAATGAGCAGTTCTTC.

The V call is TRBV27, the J call TRBJ1-5; 8 bases are shared with TRBD1. Germline CDR1 is MNHEY and CDR2 is SMNVEV (reference sequence). The CDR3 is made up of 17 amino acids. V lost 2 bases to trimming and J lost 2 bases; unmatched junction nucleotides: 8. As DNA, the CDR3 is TGTGCCAGCAGTTTACTACCACCGGGACAGGGCAATCAGCCCCAGCATTTT. It codes for CASSLLPPGQGNQPQHF.

The chain employs TRBV28 and TRBJ1-3; D possibly corresponds to TRBD1 (6 bases). The germline V gene encodes CDR1 MDHEN and CDR2 SYDVKM. CDR3 length equals 16 residues. Trimming pared 8 bases from V and 0 bases from J, leaving 17 bases between. CDR3: CASLPLQGSSGNTIYF. The CDR3 DNA follows: TGTGCCAGCCTTCCACTCCAGGGGTCCTCTGGAAACACCATATATTTT.

The chain is built from TRBV27 and TRBJ1-1, with no clear D. CDR1 is MNHEY, CDR2 SMNVEV, per germline (reference sequence). The CDR3 covers 13 residues. Trimming removed 6 bases at V and 1 base at J, with 9 bases between. CDR3 nucleotides: TGTGCCAGCAGACGACCATGGAACACTGAAGCTTTCTTT. It codes for CASRRPWNTEAFF.

This clone was recorded only once. The rearrangement uses TRBV19 and TRBJ1-5, with 7 bases fitting TRBD1. V lost 6 bases to trimming and J lost 3 bases; unmatched junction nucleotides: 11. This CDR3 is 16 amino acids long. In germline, CDR1 is LNHDA, CDR2 SQIVND (reference sequence). CDR3 nucleotide sequence: TGTGCCAGTAGGAACCCCGACAGGGACAACAATCAGCCCCAGCATTTT. It codes for CASRNPDRDNNQPQHF.

The chain recombines TRBV13 with TRBJ1-6; D ambiguous. Germline V gives CDR1 PRHDT, CDR2 FYEKMQ (reference sequence). This CDR3 region has 14 residues. V lost 5 bases and J lost 8, with 13 bases in between. CDR3 region: CASSANFRDSPLHF. As DNA, the CDR3 is TGTGCCAGCAGCGCGAACTTTAGGGATTCACCCCTCCACTTT.

This clone was detected only once. V usage is TRBV20-1 and J usage is TRBJ2-5, with D unclear. The CDR3 is 15 amino acids. Germline-derived CDR1 and CDR2 are DFQATT and SNEGSKA (reference sequence). Trimming stripped 3 bases from V and 4 bases from J, with 18 bases between. The CDR3 is CSASLSLRAIETQYF. The DNA for the CDR3 is TGCAGTGCTAGTCTCTCCCTTCGGGCCATAGAGACCCAGTACTTC.

The gene calls are TRBV7-9 and TRBJ1-1; D is uncertain. Germline V gene sequence: CDR1 SEHNR, CDR2 FQNEAQ (reference sequence). This CDR3 is 13 amino acids long. V lost 6 bases, J lost 4 bases, and 12 bases lay in between. The CDR3, as DNA: TGTGCCAGCAGGACCTTGATGAGCACTGAAGCTTTCTTT. Translating gives CASRTLMSTEAFF.